Sequencing of this T cell receptor (beta chain) was carried out in a study of blood T cell repertoires in COVID-19. Study information: Some COVID-19 samples were acute and others convalescent; all came from the United States, Italy and Spain. From T cells, B-cell-depleted T cells, or PBMCs came the material, which was cDNA or gDNA.

Under the authors' procedure: Amplification with reference gene primers provided the estimates of nucleated cell counts. Assay: immunoSEQ multiplex PCR; the TCRdb copy retains only in-frame clones and omits some. V, J and clone size reflect that table, while D and trimming were determined from the DNA. Of a few hundred thousand clones detected, around 81% appear once; the ten largest clones hold approximately 3%. Trimming cost V 2 bases and J 8 bases; bases outside gene matches: 10. CDR3 length: 16 amino acids. Germline V gene data show CDR1 as SGHTA and CDR2 as FQGNSA. The count of this clone is one.

The rearrangement uses TRBV7-2 and TRBJ2-1; 9 bases match TRBD2. The TCR sequence derives from a woman aged 25 to 39 who had recovered from COVID-19. The sequenced sample consisted of peripheral blood. This chain's CDR3 is CASSLRASGTGHEQFF. The CDR3 DNA reads as TGTGCCAGCAGCTTACGGGCTAGCGGGACCGGGCATGAGCAGTTCTTC.